This TCR beta chain was captured in a study of CD8 T cells in ankylosing spondylitis. Via MiXCR, TCRdb re-called the 5' RACE reads, giving one row per CDR3 protein. The sample comprises about 360,000 distinct CDR3 sequences, roughly 22% of which are singletons, and roughly 13% rests with the top ten. CDR3 length: 17 amino acids. CDR1 and CDR2 from the germline V gene are DFQATT and SNEGSKA (reference sequence). V lost 0 bases to trimming and J lost 9 bases; unmatched junction nucleotides: 15. The sequence was collected from a male donor with ankylosing spondylitis or in good health (not recorded which). The sequenced material came from blood, either unsorted or a sorted T cell fraction (not recorded which). The genes are TRBV20-1 and TRBJ2-1, with 9 nucleotides matching TRBD2. The CDR3 spells CSARDGLGRGGQVEQFF. The CDR3, as DNA: TGCAGTGCTAGAGATGGTTTAGGGCGGGGGGGCCAGGTTGAGCAGTTCTTC.